This T cell receptor beta chain was found in a study of T-cell memory formation after mild COVID-19. Per germline, CDR1 SGHDT and CDR2 YYEEEE. Trimming removed 1 base from V and 3 bases from J, with 15 bases in between. The CDR3 spans 16 residues. Each CDR3 protein is one row after TCRdb ran MiXCR on the 5' RACE reads. The sample carries 350,000 to 500,000 distinct CDR3 sequences, less than 25% recorded once. Points from the study as a whole: There were some responding clones in pre-infection memory, which suggested that cross-reactive memory had joined. Day 15 to 85 contractors were CD4/CD8 balanced; later expanders leaned CD4+.

This clonotype was recorded a few times. Antigen: not known. This chain joins TRBV5-6 and TRBJ2-3, with a tentative D call TRBD2 (5 bases). Sequencing was done on a sample of PBMCs or a T cell subset sorted from them (not recorded which). The TCR comes from an adult woman who had mild COVID-19 (a few samples of this study predate the infection). Cell type and time point are not known. The CDR3 loop is CASSLYSGSGTDTQYF. The CDR3 nucleotides are TGTGCCAGCAGCTTGTATTCAGGTTCGGGGACAGATACGCAGTATTTT.